This T cell receptor beta chain was documented in a study of graft-versus-host responses after intestinal transplantation. Using immunoSEQ multiplex PCR, the repertoire was profiled, and TCRdb retains in-frame clones only, with some absent. Of 90,000 to 130,000 clones listed, approximately 93% are singletons. The V gene's germline CDR1 is SNHLY and CDR2 FYNNEI. V lost 11 bases and J lost 5; bases outside the gene matches: 10. The CDR3 has 13 amino acids. Regarding this clone: What it recognizes is unknown.

The specimen was unstimulated CD8+ T cells sorted from spleen or lymph node cells, collected before transplant. This receptor was obtained from a human donor who was the organ donor for an intestinal transplant. The V gene is TRBV2, the J gene TRBJ2-7; 9 positions match TRBD1. CDR3 sequence (DNA): TGTGCCGGTGACAGGGGGGAGAGACACGAGCAGTACTTC. Its protein product is CAGDRGERHEQYF. The full variable domain, its missing parts supplied by reference TRBV2 and TRBJ2-7, is EPEVTQTPSHQVTQMGQEVILRCVPISNHLYFYWYRQILGQKVEFLVSFYNNEISEKSEIFDDQFSVERPDGSNFTLKIRSTKLEDSAMYFCAGDRGERHEQYFGPGTRLTVT.